The sequence of this T cell receptor (beta chain) was determined in a study of T cell responses to AZD1222 COVID-19 vaccine. Findings and caveats of the study: Unmutated variant regions are reportedly targeted by nearly half of spike-specific TCRs.

The protocol was immunoSEQ multiplex PCR, while the TCRdb copy is restricted to in-frame clones and leaves out a portion. Of around 130,000 clones in the sample, 80% to 95% were seen once. A remark on this clone: As yet, its antigen is unknown.

The starting material was peripheral blood, obtained on day 0 of AZD1222 vaccination. This TCR was sampled from an adult in good health.

The CDR3: CASSLAGGAQETQYF. In nucleotides, the CDR3 is TGTGCCAGCAGCTTGGCTGGGGGGGCCCAAGAGACCCAGTACTTC. The chain couples TRBV5-5 to TRBJ2-5; tentatively, D is TRBD2 (7 bases). Germline V gene lookup returns CDR1 SGHKS and CDR2 YYEKEE (reference sequence). Trimming left V 0 bases short and J 1 base short, with 10 bases between. The CDR3 spans 15 residues.